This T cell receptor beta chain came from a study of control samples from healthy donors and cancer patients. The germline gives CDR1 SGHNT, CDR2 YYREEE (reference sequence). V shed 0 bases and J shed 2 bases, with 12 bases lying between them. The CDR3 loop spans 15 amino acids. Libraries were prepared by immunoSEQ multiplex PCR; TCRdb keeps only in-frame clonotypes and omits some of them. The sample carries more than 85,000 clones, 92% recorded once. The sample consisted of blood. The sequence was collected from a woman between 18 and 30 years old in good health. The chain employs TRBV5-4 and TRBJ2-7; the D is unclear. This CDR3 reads CASSLEGRRAYEQYF. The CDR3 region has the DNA TGTGCCAGCAGCTTGGAAGGCCGGAGAGCCTACGAGCAGTACTTC. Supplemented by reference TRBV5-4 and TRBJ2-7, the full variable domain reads ETGVTQSPTHLIKTRGQQVTLRCSSQSGHNTVSWYQQALGQGPQFIFQYYREEENGRGNFPPRFSGLQFPNYSSELNVNALELDDSALYLCASSLEGRRAYEQYFGPGTRLTVT.